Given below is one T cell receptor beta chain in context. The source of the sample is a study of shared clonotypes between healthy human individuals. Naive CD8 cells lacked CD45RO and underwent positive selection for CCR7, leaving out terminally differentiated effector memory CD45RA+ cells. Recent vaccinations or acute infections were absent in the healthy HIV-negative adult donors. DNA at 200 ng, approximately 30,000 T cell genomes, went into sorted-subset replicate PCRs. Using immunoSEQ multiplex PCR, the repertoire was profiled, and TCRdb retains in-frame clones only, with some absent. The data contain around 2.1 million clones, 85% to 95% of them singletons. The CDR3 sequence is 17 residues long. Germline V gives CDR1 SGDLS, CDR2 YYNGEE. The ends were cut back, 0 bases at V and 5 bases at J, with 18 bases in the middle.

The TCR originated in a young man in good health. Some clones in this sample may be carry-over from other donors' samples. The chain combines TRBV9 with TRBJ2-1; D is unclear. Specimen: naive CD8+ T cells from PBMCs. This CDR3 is CASSVGTDPWADNEQFF. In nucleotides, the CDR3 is TGTGCCAGCAGCGTAGGGACGGACCCCTGGGCTGACAATGAGCAGTTCTTC.